This TCR beta chain was sequenced during a study of OX40 agonist ivuxolimab in advanced cancers. For the study at large: Each patient was given ivuxolimab into a vein every 2 weeks, at 0.01 to 10 mg/kg. The dose-escalation cohort was approximately 84% male, with a mean age of around 60 years, ranging roughly 20 to 90.

This clone has just one count. Only in-frame clones appear in the TCRdb table, and some are missing; sequencing was by immunoSEQ multiplex PCR. The profile shows 82,000 or so clones, approximately 85% of them singletons. Germline loops: CDR1 SGHRS, CDR2 YFSETQ. The CDR3 extends over 18 amino acids. V lost 8 bases to trimming and J lost 0 bases; unmatched junction nucleotides: 14. The source is an adult with an advanced solid tumor such as melanoma, head and neck, liver or kidney cancer. The chain joins TRBV5-1 to TRBJ2-1, with 10 bases aligning to TRBD2. Sequenced material: CD4+ or CD8+ T cells sorted from blood, taken in a trial of the OX40 agonist ivuxolimab. The CDR3 region is CASSSGGAGGTSYNEQFF. The CDR3 nucleotides are TGCGCCAGTTCCAGCGGGGGGGCAGGAGGGACCTCCTACAATGAGCAGTTCTTC.